The rows below give T cell receptor beta chains drawn from one sample of a study of beta chain features in type 1 diabetes. The table came from immunoSEQ multiplex PCR; TCRdb's copy has only in-frame clones and leaves some out. Of nearly 700,000 clones listed, roughly 12% are singletons. The sample was naive CD4+ T cells from blood. These TCRs come from a young man with type 1 diabetes. The CDR3 runs from the conserved cysteine through the conserved F or W. The D gene is left open where the match is weak. Rows give clone size only sometimes, using once, few, many, or a class for an expanded clone.

>TRBV7-2|TRBJ1-2|few|-
CASSLAGGPNYGYTF
TGTGCCAGCAGCTTAGCCGGGGGGCCTAACTATGGCTACACCTTC
>TRBV2|TRBJ1-1|-|-
CASTTGVNTEAFF
TGTGCCAGCACCACAGGTGTTAACACTGAAGCTTTCTTT
>TRBV18|TRBJ2-3|few|-
CASSPDLGADTQYF
TGTGCCAGCTCACCGGACCTGGGGGCAGATACGCAGTATTTT
>TRBV7-2|TRBJ1-3|few|-
CASSSGRSSGNTIYF
TGTGCCAGCAGCTCCGGACGGAGCTCTGGAAACACCATATATTTT
>TRBV9|TRBJ2-5|-|TRBD2
CASSVGAGEETQYF
TGTGCCAGCAGCGTAGGGGCGGGGGAAGAGACCCAGTACTTC
>TRBV5-1|TRBJ2-7|few|TRBD2
CASSLVAGGPDEQYF
TGCGCCAGCAGCTTGGTTGCGGGGGGGCCCGACGAGCAGTACTTC
>TRBV4-2|TRBJ1-6|few|-
CASSQEGQGNNSPLHF
TGTGCCAGCAGCCAAGAGGGGCAGGGAAACAATTCACCCCTCCACTTT
>TRBV29-1|TRBJ2-3|few|-
CSVSAGSTDTQYF
TGCAGCGTTTCGGCGGGGAGCACAGATACGCAGTATTTT
>TRBV30|TRBJ2-1|-|-
CAWSVLRNEQFF
TGTGCCTGGAGTGTACTCCGGAATGAGCAGTTCTTC
>TRBV28|TRBJ2-2|few|-
CASSSEQETGELFF
TGTGCCAGCAGTTCGGAACAGGAAACCGGGGAGCTGTTTTTT
>TRBV4-1|TRBJ1-1|-|-
CASSHQEGAEAFF
TGCGCCAGCAGCCACCAAGAGGGGGCTGAAGCTTTCTTT
>TRBV5-1|TRBJ1-4|few|TRBD1
CASSRTGGNEKLFF
TGCGCCAGCAGCCGCACAGGGGGCAATGAAAAACTGTTTTTT
>TRBV9|TRBJ2-3|-|TRBD2
CASSEGRLATDTQYF
TGTGCCAGCAGCGAGGGGCGACTAGCTACAGATACGCAGTATTTT
>TRBV9|TRBJ2-3|-|-
CASSVLCWKLHTDTQYF
TGTGCCAGCAGCGTCCTCTGTTGGAAATTACACACAGATACGCAGTATTTT
>TRBV5-1|TRBJ1-2|-|-
CASSSLGTSNYGYTF
TGCGCCAGCAGCTCCCTAGGGACGTCTAACTATGGCTACACCTTC
>TRBV7-9|TRBJ1-3|-|-
CASSYRQVLGGNTIYF
TGTGCCAGCAGCTACCGACAGGTCCTAGGCGGAAACACCATATATTTT
>TRBV10-3|TRBJ1-5|-|-
CAISPSTGQPQHF
TGTGCCATCAGTCCTTCGACGGGGCAGCCCCAGCATTTT
>TRBV5-6|TRBJ1-1|-|TRBD1
CASSLGPQGVQTEAFF
TGTGCCAGCAGCTTAGGCCCACAGGGGGTTCAGACTGAAGCTTTCTTT
>TRBV28|TRBJ1-5|few|TRBD1
CASSNSQGVYQPQHF
TGTGCCAGCAGTAACTCACAGGGGGTCTATCAGCCCCAGCATTTT
>TRBV5-1|TRBJ2-5|few|-
CASREGPGETQYF
TGCGCCAGCAGAGAAGGGCCGGGAGAGACCCAGTACTTC
>TRBV6-1|TRBJ1-1|few|-
CASSEWYTGPNTEAFF
TGTGCCAGCAGTGAATGGTACACCGGTCCTAACACTGAAGCTTTCTTT
>TRBV7-9|TRBJ2-5|-|-
CASSLAISGKTQYF
TGTGCCAGCAGCTTAGCTATATCCGGGAAGACCCAGTACTTC
>TRBV9|TRBJ2-7|-|-
CASSPAAGVFSYEQYF
TGTGCCAGCAGCCCCGCGGCAGGGGTGTTTTCCTACGAGCAGTACTTC
>TRBV9|TRBJ2-5|-|TRBD1
CASSVQGAEETQYF
TGTGCCAGCAGCGTACAGGGGGCGGAAGAGACCCAGTACTTC
>TRBV11-2|TRBJ2-7|-|-
CASSPGTALNYEQYF
TGTGCCAGCAGCCCCGGGACTGCTTTAAACTACGAGCAGTACTTC
>TRBV6-5|TRBJ2-7|few|TRBD1
CASSLGTGVSYEQYF
TGTGCCAGCAGTTTAGGGACAGGGGTCTCCTACGAGCAGTACTTC
>TRBV2|TRBJ1-2|-|-
CASTLSDYGYTF
TGTGCCAGCACTTTAAGCGACTATGGCTACACCTTC
>TRBV15|TRBJ1-1|few|-
CATSRRRRDIAEAFF
TGTGCCACCAGCAGACGGCGGAGGGATATAGCTGAAGCTTTCTTT
>TRBV7-3|TRBJ2-4|few|TRBD1
CASSPGQFSGKNIQYF
TGTGCCAGCAGCCCGGGACAGTTCTCGGGCAAAAACATTCAGTACTTC
>TRBV7-9|TRBJ2-3|few|-
CASSNLRGGRTDTQYF
TGTGCCAGCAGTAATTTGCGGGGCGGACGCACAGATACGCAGTATTTT
>TRBV5-1|TRBJ2-5|-|-
CASSFEGEETQYF
TGCGCCAGCAGCTTTGAGGGGGAAGAGACCCAGTACTTC
>TRBV5-1|TRBJ2-7|-|-
CASSLIRGGAEQYF
TGCGCCAGCAGCTTGATCCGAGGGGGAGCGGAGCAGTACTTC
>TRBV9|TRBJ2-1|few|TRBD2
CASSGTSGAYNEQFF
TGTGCCAGCAGCGGGACTAGCGGGGCATACAATGAGCAGTTCTTC
>TRBV6-1|TRBJ1-5|few|-
CASSERFVGVTGNQPQHF
TGTGCCAGCAGTGAAAGGTTTGTAGGGGTCACAGGCAATCAGCCCCAGCATTTT
>TRBV7-2|TRBJ2-7|-|-
CASSLVSVSYEQYF
TGTGCCAGCAGCTTAGTTTCGGTATCCTACGAGCAGTACTTC
>TRBV18|TRBJ1-1|-|-
CASSPNTNTEAFF
TGTGCCAGCTCACCGAACACCAACACTGAAGCTTTCTTT
>TRBV4-2|TRBJ2-5|few|TRBD2
CASSLGLAGLQETQYF
TGTGCCAGCAGCCTCGGACTAGCGGGGTTACAAGAGACCCAGTACTTC
>TRBV6-5|TRBJ2-5|few|-
CASSLRGERETQYF
TGTGCCAGCAGCCTCAGGGGCGAGAGAGAGACCCAGTACTTC
>TRBV30|TRBJ2-5|-|-
CAGVPSLQETQYF
TGTGCCGGAGTCCCGAGCCTCCAAGAGACCCAGTACTTC
>TRBV7-2|TRBJ2-5|few|-
CASSLQVAQETQYF
TGTGCCAGCAGCCTCCAGGTGGCACAAGAGACCCAGTACTTC
>TRBV30|TRBJ1-6|-|-
CAWSVPGGVPNSPLHF
TGTGCCTGGAGTGTACCCGGTGGGGTTCCAAATTCACCCCTCCACTTT
>TRBV30|TRBJ1-1|-|-
CAWSVRGNTEAFF
TGTGCCTGGAGTGTACGAGGGAACACTGAAGCTTTCTTT
>TRBV28|TRBJ1-1|-|-
CASRGKGGEAFF
TGTGCCAGCAGAGGGAAGGGGGGTGAAGCTTTCTTT
>TRBV11-1|TRBJ2-7|few|TRBD2
CASSQRGGHEQYF
TGTGCCAGCAGCCAGCGGGGGGGCCACGAGCAGTACTTC
>TRBV5-1|TRBJ2-2|-|-
CASSFGGGKTSTGELFF
TGCGCCAGCAGCTTCGGCGGGGGCAAAACTAGCACCGGGGAGCTGTTTTTT
>TRBV18|TRBJ2-7|few|-
CASSPPNIGEQYF
TGTGCCAGCTCACCCCCTAACATAGGCGAGCAGTACTTC
>TRBV29-1|TRBJ2-7|few|TRBD1
CSVGTGTPYEQYF
TGCAGCGTTGGGACAGGGACCCCCTACGAGCAGTACTTC
>TRBV6-1|TRBJ2-3|few|-
CASSPGGPITDTQYF
TGTGCCAGCAGCCCCGGGGGCCCTATCACAGATACGCAGTATTTT
>TRBV4-1|TRBJ2-7|few|TRBD1
CASSQLGQGDEQYF
TGCGCCAGCAGCCAATTGGGACAGGGCGACGAGCAGTACTTC
>TRBV7-3|TRBJ1-2|-|TRBD1
CASSLTGDSGGYTF
TGTGCCAGCAGCTTAACGGGGGACAGCGGTGGCTACACCTTC
>TRBV4-1|TRBJ2-3|-|-
CASSQDSFGDTQYF
TGCGCCAGCAGCCAAGACAGCTTCGGTGATACGCAGTATTTT
>TRBV2|TRBJ1-5|-|-
CASSSGGNQPQHF
TGTGCCAGCAGTTCCGGGGGCAATCAGCCCCAGCATTTT
>TRBV5-1|TRBJ1-2|-|TRBD1
CASSSPDRDFPRYTF
TGCGCCAGCAGCTCGCCCGACAGGGACTTTCCTCGCTACACCTTC
>TRBV6-6|TRBJ1-2|few|-
CASRGESDYGYTF
TGTGCCAGCAGGGGGGAGTCCGATTATGGCTACACCTTC
>TRBV29-1|TRBJ2-7|-|-
CSVEDPNWSPYEQYF
TGCAGCGTTGAAGATCCCAATTGGTCACCCTACGAGCAGTACTTC